This entry describes one T cell receptor beta chain. Its binding antigen is unknown. Base qualities are missing; no much larger clone stands one base away. V is pruned by 7 bases and J by 6 bases, leaving 5 bases of the junction without a gene match. The CDR3, from cysteine to phenylalanine, totals 12 residues. The DNA shown is the 36-base CDR3, in frame from base 1. The germline V gene yields WSHSY for CDR1 and SAAADI for CDR2. This sample is drawn from a study of T cell changes during pregnancy in multiple sclerosis (dated by TCRdb to the late 2010s). The study in broad terms: The study examined how the T cell repertoire changed over the course of pregnancy in women with multiple sclerosis.

Receptors were amplified or captured by the immunoSEQ multiplex PCR assay. TCRdb took this table from immuneACCESS and kept in-frame rearrangements with V and J called. Such tables lack part of the clones; where checked against another copy, unresolved V genes explain under half of the gap, and the rest is unexplained. Recorded for this sample are around 68,000 clones; 90% to 95% of them occurred a single time. The ten most abundant clones make up 2% to 2.5% of the sample. The TCR comes from a female donor in good health, enrolled as a control in a pregnancy study. This sequence uses TRBV10-2 and TRBJ2-7, and 8 junction bases match TRBD2. Sequencing was performed on peripheral blood, taken in the third trimester of pregnancy. The CDR3 region: CASNRGGSEQYF. Read as DNA, the sequence is TGCGCCAGCAATCGGGGGGGGTCCGAGCAGTACTTC.